This T cell receptor beta chain emerged from a study of T cell repertoires in cytomegalovirus infection. This clonotype has more than one count but fewer than ten. The antigen remains undetermined. TCRdb re-derived calls from the reads in MiXCR, one entry per CDR3 protein. Of a few hundred thousand distinct CDR3 sequences listed, over 35% are singletons. The trim removed 6 bases at V and 3 bases at J, leaving 7 bases unmatched. Per the germline V gene, CDR1 is MNHEY and CDR2 is SVGEGT. The CDR3 loop spans 15 amino acids. The chain recombines TRBV6-2 or TRBV6-3 with TRBJ2-3, with TRBD1 matching over 9 bases. Sequenced here: cultured PBMCs, sampled from culture after CMV antigen stimulation. This sequence originates from a human donor in good health (CMV status not recorded). Some clones in this sample may be carry-over from other donors' samples. The CDR3 loop reads CASSPGQGRTDTQYF. The DNA for the CDR3 is TGTGCCAGCAGCCCTGGACAGGGGAGGACAGATACGCAGTATTTT.